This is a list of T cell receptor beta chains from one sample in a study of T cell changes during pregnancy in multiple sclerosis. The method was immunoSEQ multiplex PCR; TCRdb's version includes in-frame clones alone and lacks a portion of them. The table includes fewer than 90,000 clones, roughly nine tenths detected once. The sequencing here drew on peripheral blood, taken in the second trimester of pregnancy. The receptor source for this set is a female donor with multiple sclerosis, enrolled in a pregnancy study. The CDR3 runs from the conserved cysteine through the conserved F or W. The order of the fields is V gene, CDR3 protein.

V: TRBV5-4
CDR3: CASSLVRQGVRELFF

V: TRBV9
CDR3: CASSVGASYEQYF

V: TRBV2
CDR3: CASNANLNTEAFF

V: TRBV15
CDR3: CATSRDGGRAKNIQYF

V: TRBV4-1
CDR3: CASTGVPNTEAFF

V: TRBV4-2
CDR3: CASSRRDRGWGYTF

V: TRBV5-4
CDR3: CASSFPGQGREKLFF

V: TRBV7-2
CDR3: CASSTSGTGGARETQYF

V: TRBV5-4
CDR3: CASSLDRHTDTQYF

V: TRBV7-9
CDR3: CASSLPGELFF

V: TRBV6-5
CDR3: CASSYSGGDTGELFF

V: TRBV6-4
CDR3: CASSLQGQGNYGYTF

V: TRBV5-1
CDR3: CASSFQGQTEAFF

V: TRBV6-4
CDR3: CASSGQGGSYGYTF

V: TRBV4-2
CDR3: CASSQRKTGDMGRTEAFF

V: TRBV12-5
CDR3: CASGWISGGNTGELFF

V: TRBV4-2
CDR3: CASSQGDYGGANQETQYF

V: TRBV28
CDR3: CASISVGELFF

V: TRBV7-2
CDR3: CASSLVGTGDFTEAFF

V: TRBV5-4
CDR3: CASSLAPRTDTQYF

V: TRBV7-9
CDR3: CASSLGATGYEQYF

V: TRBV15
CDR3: CATSRDEMVLGNSPLHF

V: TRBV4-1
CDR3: CASSQDLPGGTYEQYF

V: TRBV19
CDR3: CASSIPGLNTEAFF

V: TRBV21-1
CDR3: CASRDQGSYEQYF

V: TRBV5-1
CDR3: CASRGTSFSDTQYF

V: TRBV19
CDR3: CASSPGANVLTF

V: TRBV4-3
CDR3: CASSLVSLNTEAFF

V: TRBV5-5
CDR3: CASSPGQGFYGYTF

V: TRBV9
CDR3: CASSVEGGPYNEQFF

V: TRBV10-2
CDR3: CASRTTGFAFF

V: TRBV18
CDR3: CASSPFRPASGSGELFF

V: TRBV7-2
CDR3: CASSLSLSNTGELFF

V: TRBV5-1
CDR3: CASSLIQGIMNTEAFF

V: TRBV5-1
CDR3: CASSLGPGYEQYF

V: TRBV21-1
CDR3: CAIDWTAGDSPLHF

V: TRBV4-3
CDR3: CASSQDGGQGIGNEKLFF

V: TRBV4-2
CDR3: CASSQEGGRNTEAFF

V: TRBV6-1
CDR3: CASSGLERGGRADTQYF

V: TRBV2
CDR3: CASSEQGGYTF

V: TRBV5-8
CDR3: CASSLERGRNEQYF

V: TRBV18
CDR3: CASSPGEAYGYTF

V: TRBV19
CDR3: CASSIDNGDFTDTQYF

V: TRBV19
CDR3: CATRQGAWEKLFF

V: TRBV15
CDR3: CATSRVVGASGGVSIKQYF

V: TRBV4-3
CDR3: CASSQVSGADTEAFF

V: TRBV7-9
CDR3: CASSPLGAGYNNEQFF

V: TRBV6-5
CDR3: CASSHDRVTAFF

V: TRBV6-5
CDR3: CASSRDRAGANVLTF

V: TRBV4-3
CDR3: CASSQLGRGAQETQYF

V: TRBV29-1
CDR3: CSVERASGGADTQYF

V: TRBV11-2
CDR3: CASKQQSGNTIYF

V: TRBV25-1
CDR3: CASRGTGVYTEAFF

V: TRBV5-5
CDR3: CASSSRASNNYGYTF